These T cell receptor beta chains were read from a single sample in a study of human T cells and chemical hapten exposure. TCRdb re-analysed the RACE reads in MiXCR, keeping a single row per CDR3 protein. The data contain 80,000 to 95,000 distinct CDR3 sequences, 11% of them singletons. The sample in question was whole blood, obtained in connection with sensitization to the hapten diphenylcyclopropenone (DPC). These receptors came from a man between 35 and 55 years old with alopecia areata. Some clones in this sample may be carry-over from other donors' samples. CDR3s include the opening cysteine and the closing phenylalanine or tryptophan. D genes are given only for firm matches. Size is stated for part of the rows, as once, few or many counts, or as a class when the clone is expanded.

V gene	J gene	D gene	clone size	CDR3 DNA	CDR3 protein
TRBV11-1	TRBJ2-1	NA	few	TGTGCCAGCAGCCCAAGGAGAGAGACCTACAATGAGCAGTTCTTC	CASSPRRETYNEQFF
TRBV28	TRBJ2-5	NA	many	TGTGCCAGCAGTAAGGGACTCCCGCTGGAGACCCAGTACTTC	CASSKGLPLETQYF
TRBV7-2	TRBJ1-5	NA	many	TGTGCCAGCAGCCATACAGTTCGGGATAGCAATCAGCCCCAGCATTTT	CASSHTVRDSNQPQHF
TRBV4-3	TRBJ1-2	TRBD1	many	TGCGCCAGCAGCCAAGAACAGGGGACTCACTATGGCTACACCTTC	CASSQEQGTHYGYTF
TRBV12-3/TRBV12-4	TRBJ1-5	NA	many	TGTGCCATCCAGAGGGGCGGTGGGCCCCAGCATTTT	CAIQRGGGPQHF
TRBV6-5	TRBJ2-7	NA	few	TGTGCCAGCAGTTACGGCAGGGGTGGAGAGCAGTACTTC	CASSYGRGGEQYF
TRBV6-2/TRBV6-3	TRBJ2-5	TRBD1	NA	TGTGCCAGCAGAGACAGGGATGTGGAGACCCAGTACTTC	CASRDRDVETQYF
TRBV7-6	TRBJ2-5	NA	many	TGTGCCAGCAGCTCGACAGAAGAGACCCAGTACTTC	CASSSTEETQYF
TRBV18	TRBJ2-6	NA	NA	TGTGCCAGCTCACAACAGACACTCTCTGGGGCCAACGTCCTGACTTTC	CASSQQTLSGANVLTF
TRBV11-3	TRBJ2-1	TRBD2	NA	TGTGCCAGCAGCTTAACTAGCGGAGCCCACGGTGAGCAGTTCTTC	CASSLTSGAHGEQFF
TRBV12-3/TRBV12-4	TRBJ1-2	NA	NA	TGTGCCAGCAGTTTACAGGGAATGGGTGGCTACACCTTC	CASSLQGMGGYTF
TRBV2	TRBJ2-1	NA	few	TGTGCCAGCAGTTATCGGGTGTTCGATGAGCAGTTCTTC	CASSYRVFDEQFF
TRBV29-1	TRBJ2-2	NA	NA	TGCAGCGTTGAACGCAGCAACACCGGGGAGCTGTTTTTT	CSVERSNTGELFF
TRBV12-3/TRBV12-4	TRBJ2-2	NA	many	TGTGCCAGCAGGCCTGCCTGGACCGATCGGTCCAACACCGGGGAGCTGTTTTTT	CASRPAWTDRSNTGELFF
TRBV2	TRBJ2-5	TRBD1	NA	TGTGCCAGCAGGATGAGGACAGGCCAAGAGACCCAGTACTTC	CASRMRTGQETQYF
TRBV11-2	TRBJ2-3	TRBD2	NA	TGTGCCAGCAGCTTAGATCTAGCTAGCGGAACAGAGACGCAGTATTTT	CASSLDLASGTETQYF
TRBV28	TRBJ1-6	TRBD1	few	TGTGCCAGCAGTCCGGGGGGAGGGGGCAATAATTCACCCCTCCACTTT	CASSPGGGGNNSPLHF
TRBV24-1	TRBJ2-2	TRBD2	NA	TGTGCCACCCAACTAGCGGGTACCAAGGGCACCGGGGAGCTGTTTTTT	CATQLAGTKGTGELFF
TRBV5-1	TRBJ2-1	NA	NA	TGCGCCAGCAGCGCGGACAGAATGCAGTTCTTC	CASSADRMQFF
TRBV29-1	TRBJ1-1	NA	many	TGCAGCATGCAAGCGGAGCAGGGAAGATCGGAAGCTTTCTTT	CSMQAEQGRSEAFF
TRBV14	TRBJ2-7	NA	many	TGTGCCAGCAGCCAAGATCGAGAGCAGTACTTC	CASSQDREQYF
TRBV24-1	TRBJ2-3	NA	NA	TGTGCCACCAGGGACACCAGCACAGATACGCAGTATTTT	CATRDTSTDTQYF
TRBV5-1	TRBJ2-1	NA	few	TGCGCCAGCAGCTTGGTAGCCAGGGTTGACAATGAGCAGTTCTTC	CASSLVARVDNEQFF
TRBV14	TRBJ1-1	NA	NA	TGTGCCAGCAGCCAAGATCCGAGAGGTATCGCTGAAGCTTTCTTT	CASSQDPRGIAEAFF
TRBV24-1	TRBJ1-5	NA	few	TGTGCCACCAGTGATCGCACAGTGGAACCCCAGCATTTT	CATSDRTVEPQHF
TRBV11-3	TRBJ2-1	TRBD2	NA	TGTGCCAGCAGCCCCGGACAGGGGACCCGGACTAGCGGGAACTACGACGATGAGCAGTTCTTC	CASSPGQGTRTSGNYDDEQFF
TRBV5-4	TRBJ2-1	TRBD2	NA	TGTGCCAGCAGCCTCCTAGCGGGAGACGGAAATGAGCAGTTCTTC	CASSLLAGDGNEQFF
TRBV15	TRBJ2-4	NA	NA	TGTGCCACCAGCAGAGATCCCGACTTAGGCAAAAACATTCAGTACTTC	CATSRDPDLGKNIQYF
TRBV29-1	TRBJ1-1	NA	NA	TGCAGCGTTATAAGGACCGGGGCTGAAGCTTTCTTT	CSVIRTGAEAFF
TRBV5-1	TRBJ2-1	TRBD2	few	TGCGCCAGCAGCGGGGGACTAGCCTATGAGTACAATGAGCAGTTCTTC	CASSGGLAYEYNEQFF
TRBV9	TRBJ2-3	TRBD1	NA	TGTGCCAGCAGCGGAGGTGTAGGGGGCCGGGTGTATTTT	CASSGGVGGRVYF
TRBV28	TRBJ1-2	NA	many	TGTGCCAGCAGTTTGGTGGGCGCTGGCTATGGCTACACCTTC	CASSLVGAGYGYTF
TRBV7-2	TRBJ2-1	TRBD1	NA	TGTGCCAGCAGCTTAGGGCCGGGACAGGGGGGTGAGCAGTTCTTC	CASSLGPGQGGEQFF
TRBV7-6	TRBJ1-3	NA	many	TGTGCCAGCAGCACTACCCATCCATTTACGGACCCGACCACCTCTGGAAACACCATATATTTT	CASSTTHPFTDPTTSGNTIYF
TRBV27	TRBJ1-1	TRBD1	many	TGTGCCAGCAGTTTAAGGGGACAGGGCCTAACTGAAGCTTTCTTT	CASSLRGQGLTEAFF
TRBV5-1	TRBJ2-6	NA	NA	TGCGCCAGCAGCTTGGATCCTAGCGCCCCCTCTGGGGCCAACGTCCTGACTTTC	CASSLDPSAPSGANVLTF
TRBV19	TRBJ2-6	NA	NA	TGTGCCAGTAGTCCACGACAGCTTTCTGGGGCCAACGTCCTGACTTTC	CASSPRQLSGANVLTF
TRBV29-1	TRBJ2-1	NA	few	TGCAGCGTTGAACCGGGACAACGAGCCGACAATGAGCAGTTCTTC	CSVEPGQRADNEQFF
TRBV7-3	TRBJ2-3	NA	NA	TGTGCCAGCAGCTTAGGAGAGCGGGCAGATACGCAGTATTTT	CASSLGERADTQYF
TRBV6-2/TRBV6-3	TRBJ1-1	NA	many	TGTGCCGCTGGACGCCAGTGGGACACTGAAGCTTTCTTT	CAAGRQWDTEAFF
TRBV7-3	TRBJ2-2	NA	many	TGTGCCAGCAGCTCCTCCCCGAACACCGGGGAGCTGTTTTTT	CASSSSPNTGELFF
TRBV5-1	TRBJ1-5	NA	many	TGCGCCAGCAGCGCAGACGGAGACCTCAATCAGCCCCAGCATTTT	CASSADGDLNQPQHF
TRBV20-1	TRBJ2-1	NA	many	TGCAGTGCTAGAGATCTGCGAGAGGGGGAGCAGTTCTTC	CSARDLREGEQFF
TRBV30	TRBJ2-1	NA	few	TGTGCCTGGAGTGTAACTCGGATTCAGACCAATGAGCAGTTCTTC	CAWSVTRIQTNEQFF
TRBV7-2	TRBJ2-5	TRBD1	few	TGTGCCAGCAGCACCGGACAGGGGTTTCGAGAGACCCAGTACTTC	CASSTGQGFRETQYF
TRBV28	TRBJ1-1	TRBD1	NA	TGTGCCAGCAGTTTAATACAGGGGGCAGATAGAGACACTGAAGCTTTCTTT	CASSLIQGADRDTEAFF
TRBV6-6	TRBJ2-1	TRBD2	NA	TGTGCCAGCAGCCGGGAGGGGTTCAGAGACAATGAGCAGTTCTTC	CASSREGFRDNEQFF
TRBV27	TRBJ2-3	NA	many	TGTGCCAGCAGTTCCGCCGACTCCGCGGATACGCAGTATTTT	CASSSADSADTQYF
TRBV6-1	TRBJ2-3	TRBD2	few	TGTGCCAGCAGTGAAACTAGCGACACAGATACGCAGTATTTT	CASSETSDTDTQYF
TRBV3-1	TRBJ2-7	TRBD2	few	TGTGCCAGCAGCCCTGGACTAGAGCCGGTCGAGCAGTACTTC	CASSPGLEPVEQYF
TRBV7-2	TRBJ2-1	TRBD2	NA	TGTGCCAGCAGCCCATATGGAGGACTAGCGGGAGTTTACAATGAGCAGTTCTTC	CASSPYGGLAGVYNEQFF
TRBV30	TRBJ1-2	TRBD1	large	TGTGCCTGGAGTCCAGGACAGGGGGCAGCCTATGGCTACACCTTC	CAWSPGQGAAYGYTF
TRBV6-5	TRBJ2-5	NA	NA	TGTGCCAGCAGTACGCGGGACCCTGGGGAAGAGACCCAGTACTTC	CASSTRDPGEETQYF
TRBV6-5	TRBJ2-5	NA	NA	TGTGCCAGCAGTTACGCGCTAGGAGAGACCCAGTACTTC	CASSYALGETQYF
TRBV6-2/TRBV6-3	TRBJ1-1	NA	few	TGTGCCAGCAGTTACCCGCAAACAGGGTGGACTGAAGCTTTCTTT	CASSYPQTGWTEAFF
TRBV6-2/TRBV6-3	TRBJ2-5	NA	NA	TGTGCCAGCGGCCGTTCGGAAGAGACCCAGTACTTC	CASGRSEETQYF
TRBV20-1	TRBJ2-1	TRBD2	few	TGCAGTGCTAGAGGCTTAGCGGGGGAGCAGTTCTTC	CSARGLAGEQFF